Listed here are 27 T cell receptor beta chains from one sample, sequenced in a study of CXCR3-negative and CXCR3-positive naive CD8 T cells. Each TRB cDNA library was prepared by 5' RACE (with UMI labels). TCRdb re-called the 5' RACE reads; one entry per CDR3 protein, DNA not given. This table lists some 130,000 distinct CDR3 sequences. Sequenced input: naive CXCR3- CD8+ T cells from blood. Subset here: CD45RO-CCR7+CD27+CD95- naive CD8+ T cells lacking CXCR3 (TNR3-). These receptor sequences come from a human donor in good health. Some clones in this sample may be carry-over from other donors' samples.

The CDR3 protein is CASSLWGDIPWKDGYTF. The gene calls are TRBV28 and TRBJ1-2; TCRdb selects TRBD1, and the lack of DNA leaves this call unchecked. CDR3 length: 17 residues. Germline V gene sequence: CDR1 MDHEN, CDR2 SYDVKM.

The chain combines TRBV3-1 with TRBJ2-3; TCRdb's D call of TRBD1 is untestable without DNA. The CDR3 contains 15 residues. Looked up from germline, CDR1 is LGHDT and CDR2 is YNNKEL (reference sequence). CDR3 in amino acids: CASSQADGATDTQYF.

The rearrangement joins TRBV29-1 to TRBJ2-3; the D call from TCRdb, TRBD2, cannot be confirmed without DNA. Germline lookup yields CDR1 SQVTM and CDR2 ANQGSEA. This CDR3 is built from 14 residues. The CDR3 protein is CSVGGAGSTDTQYF.

The V gene is TRBV15, the J gene TRBJ2-1; TCRdb names TRBD2, which stays unverified in the absence of DNA. The germline gives CDR1 LNHNV, CDR2 YYDKDF (reference sequence). The CDR3 is made up of 14 amino acids. CDR3 amino acids: CATSRDGSGGEQFF.

The CDR3 spells CASSEGFNDYEQYF. V usage is TRBV25-1 and J usage is TRBJ2-7; the TRBD2 assignment by TCRdb is unverifiable without DNA. Germline loops: CDR1 MGHDK, CDR2 SYGVNS. The CDR3 contains 14 residues.

This rearrangement joins TRBV7-2 to TRBJ2-2; the D call of TRBD2 rests on TCRdb alone, since no DNA is present to check it. CDR3 length: 16 residues. Germline V CDR1 and CDR2: SGHTA, FQGNSA. The CDR3 loop is CASSLVPSGGAGELFF.

The chain carries TRBV12-3 or TRBV12-4 and TRBJ1-4; TCRdb proposes TRBD1, but this gene call is untestable without DNA. This CDR3 has 15 residues. CDR3 protein: CASRYPGQGNEKLFF.

This chain uses TRBV4-3 with TRBJ2-3; TCRdb outputs TRBD2, but without DNA this stays unchecked. The CDR3 consists of 17 residues. Per germline, CDR1 LGHNA and CDR2 YSLEER. The CDR3 here is CASSQRRLAEDTDTQYF.

The chain has TRBV12-3 or TRBV12-4 and TRBJ2-1; TCRdb's D call of TRBD2 is untestable without DNA. The CDR3 spans 13 residues. The CDR3 here is CASYGGEAPEQFF.

The rearrangement uses TRBV10-1 and TRBJ1-2; the TCRdb D gene call, TRBD1, has no DNA to confirm it. The CDR3 runs 13 residues. Germline assignment: CDR1 WNHNN and CDR2 SYGVQD (reference sequence). This chain's CDR3 is CASSTDRGLGYTF.

The chain is built from TRBV7-6 and TRBJ2-1; TCRdb designates TRBD2, a call that cannot be tested without DNA. The CDR3 extends over 15 amino acids. Looked up from germline, CDR1 is SGHVS and CDR2 is FNYEAQ. This chain's CDR3 is CASSLSSGGQDEQFF.

The V call is TRBV5-1, the J call TRBJ2-1; TCRdb proposes TRBD1, but this gene call is untestable without DNA. Germline loops: CDR1 SGHRS, CDR2 YFSETQ. The CDR3 is 17 amino acids. The CDR3 is CASSFSVAGGSYNEQFF.

The V and J genes are TRBV2 and TRBJ2-5. The germline CDR1 and CDR2 sequences are SNHLY and FYNNEI. CDR3 length: 13 residues. The CDR3 sequence: CASSEWAQETQYF.

The chain recombines TRBV5-6 with TRBJ1-1. This CDR3 region has 13 residues. CDR1 is SGHDT, CDR2 YYEEEE, per germline. The CDR3 sequence: CASSSWGGTEAFF.

The chain is built from TRBV7-6 and TRBJ2-7; TCRdb's assignment of TRBD1 cannot be checked, as there is no DNA. The CDR3 length is 15 residues. Germline lookup yields CDR1 SGHVS and CDR2 FNYEAQ. CDR3 sequence: CASSLRQGSSYEQYF.

V usage is TRBV5-1 and J usage is TRBJ2-1; the D call from TCRdb, TRBD2, cannot be confirmed without DNA. Per the germline V gene, CDR1 is SGHRS and CDR2 is YFSETQ. The CDR3 extends over 15 amino acids. The chain's CDR3 is CASSFRLAGPNEQFF.

This chain links TRBV7-3 with TRBJ1-1; no DNA is available, so the TRBD1 call from TCRdb remains unchecked. The CDR3 covers 15 residues. Germline-derived CDR1 and CDR2 are SGHTA and FQGTGA. The CDR3 protein is CASSLLGDGNTEAFF.

The chain has TRBV12-3 or TRBV12-4 and TRBJ2-3. The length of the CDR3 is 11 residues. The chain's CDR3 is CASSPTDTQYF.

The CDR3 region is CASRLAGGSYEQYF. The genes are TRBV5-1 and TRBJ2-7; TCRdb's D call of TRBD2 is untestable without DNA. Germline loops: CDR1 SGHRS, CDR2 YFSETQ. The CDR3 sequence is 14 residues long.

The chain uses TRBV15 and TRBJ2-5; TCRdb reports TRBD2, a call that lacks DNA to check it against. Germline CDR1 reads LNHNV; CDR2 reads YYDKDF (reference sequence). The CDR3 covers 15 residues. The chain's CDR3 is CATSSSGGAIETQYF.

This sequence joins TRBV7-2 and TRBJ2-7. The CDR3 loop spans 14 amino acids. Per germline, CDR1 SGHTA and CDR2 FQGNSA. This CDR3 is CASSVTGSSYEQYF.

The chain carries TRBV29-1 and TRBJ2-7; no DNA is available, so the TRBD1 call from TCRdb remains unchecked. Germline values: CDR1 SQVTM, CDR2 ANQGSEA. This CDR3 contains 15 residues. CDR3 protein: CSVEEAGAQSYEQYF.

The chain combines TRBV10-3 with TRBJ2-1; TCRdb reports TRBD1, a call that lacks DNA to check it against. Germline CDR1 and CDR2: ENHRY and SYGVKD. The CDR3 contains 13 residues. CDR3 sequence reads: CAISAPGGGEQFF.

The chain uses TRBV5-4 and TRBJ2-1; TCRdb selects TRBD2, and the lack of DNA leaves this call unchecked. Germline assignment: CDR1 SGHNT and CDR2 YYREEE (reference sequence). The CDR3 is 20 amino acids. CDR3 residues: CASSLEVLAGGPPSYNEQFF.

The chain joins TRBV7-9 to TRBJ2-6. Germline V gives CDR1 SEHNR, CDR2 FQNEAQ (reference sequence). CDR3 length equals 16 residues. The CDR3 loop is CASSTTTVPTLNVLTF.

This chain links TRBV7-8 with TRBJ2-5; without DNA, the TCRdb call of TRBD1 cannot be checked. Germline V gene lookup returns CDR1 SGHVS and CDR2 FQNEAQ. The CDR3 runs to 16 residues. CDR3 sequence: CASIPTPPSVGETQYF.

The chain uses TRBV12-3 or TRBV12-4 and TRBJ2-3; TCRdb returns TRBD2, unconfirmable since there is no DNA. The CDR3 is 15 residues long. The CDR3 sequence: CASSLRVAGTDTQYF.